This TCR beta chain was observed in a study of T cell responses to AZD1222 COVID-19 vaccine. Points from the study as a whole: Spike was spanned by vaccine-associated CD4 TCRs, with dominance at 160-218 and 743-854. Donors in the cohort were predominantly white British and more often female, and clonal diversity was possibly underestimated.

V was trimmed by 6 bases and J by 2 bases, leaving 15 bases between them. The CDR3 runs to 15 residues. Germline V CDR1 and CDR2: MNHNY, SVGAGI (reference sequence). A note on this clone: Its antigen is currently unknown.

Sequencing used immunoSEQ multiplex PCR; TCRdb keeps in-frame clones, though not all of them. The sample records roughly 70,000 clones, around nine tenths being singletons. This sequence was found in an adult who received the MenACWY meningococcal vaccine as a control. The sample in question was peripheral blood, obtained 28 days after the second dose of the MenACWY control vaccine. This chain links TRBV6-6 with TRBJ2-3; D uncertain. CDR3 residues: CASSSNTRSTDTQYF. In DNA form, the CDR3 reads TGTGCCAGCAGCTCCAACACCAGGTCCACAGATACGCAGTATTTT.